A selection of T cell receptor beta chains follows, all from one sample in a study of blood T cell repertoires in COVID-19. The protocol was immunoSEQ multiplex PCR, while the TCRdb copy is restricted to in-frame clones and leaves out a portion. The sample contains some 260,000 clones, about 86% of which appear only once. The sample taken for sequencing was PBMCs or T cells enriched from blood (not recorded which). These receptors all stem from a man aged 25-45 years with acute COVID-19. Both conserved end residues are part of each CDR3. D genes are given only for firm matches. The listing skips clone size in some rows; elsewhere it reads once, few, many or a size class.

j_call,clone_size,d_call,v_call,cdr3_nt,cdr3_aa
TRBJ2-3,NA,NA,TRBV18,TGTGCCAGCTCGAAAAACAGGGCAGATACGCAGTATTTT,CASSKNRADTQYF
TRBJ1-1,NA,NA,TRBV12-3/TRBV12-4,TGTGCCAGCTCTGGGAGACCTAACACTGAAGCTTTCTTT,CASSGRPNTEAFF
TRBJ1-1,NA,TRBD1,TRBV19,TGTGCCAGTAGTACGGACAGGGGCACCAGAGCTTTCTTT,CASSTDRGTRAFF
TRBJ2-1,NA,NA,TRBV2,TGTGCCAGCAGTGTGGGAGCGGAGGCCTACAATGAGCAGTTCTTC,CASSVGAEAYNEQFF
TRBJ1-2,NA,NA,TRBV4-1,TGCGCCAGCAGCCAAGGAGGTCAGGGCTCCTATGGCTACACCTTC,CASSQGGQGSYGYTF
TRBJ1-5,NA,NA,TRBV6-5,TGTGCCAGCAGTTTCCCCGAGGATAGCAATCAGCCCCAGCATTTT,CASSFPEDSNQPQHF
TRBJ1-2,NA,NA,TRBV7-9,TGTGCCAGCAGCTTAGACCTCCGAACAGCCTATGGCTACACCTTC,CASSLDLRTAYGYTF
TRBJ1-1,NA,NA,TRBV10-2,TGCGCCAGCAGTGAGAGGGAGACGGGCACTGAAGCTTTCTTT,CASSERETGTEAFF
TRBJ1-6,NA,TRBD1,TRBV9,TGTGCCAGCAGCACACAGGGGGCTGGTGATTCACCCCTCCACTTT,CASSTQGAGDSPLHF
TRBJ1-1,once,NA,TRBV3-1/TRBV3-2,TGTGCCAGCAACCAACACGGGAAGGGGGTGAACACTGAAGCTTTCTTT,CASNQHGKGVNTEAFF
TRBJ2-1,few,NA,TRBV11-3,TGTGCCAGCAGCTTTAGACAGGCCTCAAGGGGGAATGAGCAGTTCTTC,CASSFRQASRGNEQFF
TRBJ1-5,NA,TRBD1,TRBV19,TGTGCCAGTAGTGACAGGGGGGATAGCCAGCCCCAGCATTTT,CASSDRGDSQPQHF
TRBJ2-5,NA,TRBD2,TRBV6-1,TGTGCCAGCAGTGAAGTCGGGACTAGCGGAGAGACCCAGTACTTC,CASSEVGTSGETQYF
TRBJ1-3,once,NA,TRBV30,TGTGCCTGGCTCCGGGGGGTGAGAAACACCATATATTTT,CAWLRGVRNTIYF
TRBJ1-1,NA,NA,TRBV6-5,TGTGCCAGCGGTCCGGGACAATCGAACACTGAAGCTTTCTTT,CASGPGQSNTEAFF
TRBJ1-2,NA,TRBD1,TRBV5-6,TGTGCCAGCAGCTCTCCGGGACAGGGAGGTCGTGGCTACACCTTC,CASSSPGQGGRGYTF
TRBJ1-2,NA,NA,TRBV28,TGTGCCAGCGCGCAGGATCGCGACTATGGCTACACCTTC,CASAQDRDYGYTF
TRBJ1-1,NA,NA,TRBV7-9,TGTGCCAGTGCTAATCCGGGTTTGGACACTGAAGCTTTCTTT,CASANPGLDTEAFF
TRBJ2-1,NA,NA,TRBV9,TGTGCCAGCACCTATGACGGGGAATCCTACAATGAGCAGTTCTTC,CASTYDGESYNEQFF
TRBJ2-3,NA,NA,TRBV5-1,TGCGCCAGCAGCTTGCCAGGAGATACGCAGTATTTT,CASSLPGDTQYF
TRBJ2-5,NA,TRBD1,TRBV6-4,TGTGCCAGCAGTGCCTCCGGGACAGAAGAGACCCAGTACTTC,CASSASGTEETQYF
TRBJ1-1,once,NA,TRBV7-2,TGTGCCAGCAGCTTAGAAACAGGGCTGATAGCTTTCTTT,CASSLETGLIAFF
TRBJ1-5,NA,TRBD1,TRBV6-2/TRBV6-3,TGTGCCAGCAGTCCAACTCAGGGGGCAAATCAGCCCCAGCATTTT,CASSPTQGANQPQHF
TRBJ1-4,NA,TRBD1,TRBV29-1,TGCAGCGTTGATATGGGACAGGGGGCAAAGAATGAAAAACTGTTTTTT,CSVDMGQGAKNEKLFF
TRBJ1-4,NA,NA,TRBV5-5,TGTGCCAGCAGCTTGGTTGGGGGCCTCGTGGAAAAACTGTTTTTT,CASSLVGGLVEKLFF
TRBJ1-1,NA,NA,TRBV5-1,TGCGCCAGCAGCTCTAGTTCCTGGGACACTGAAGCTTTCTTT,CASSSSSWDTEAFF
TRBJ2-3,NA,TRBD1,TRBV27,TGTGCCAGCAGTCCTGACAGGGGAGGCACAGATACGCAGTATTTT,CASSPDRGGTDTQYF
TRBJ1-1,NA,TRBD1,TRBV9,TGTGCCAGCAGCGCCGGACAGGGACTCCTTACTGAAGCTTTCTTT,CASSAGQGLLTEAFF
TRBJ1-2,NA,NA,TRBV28,TGTGCCAGCAGGACAGGAATTGGCGCATCTAACTATGGCTACACCTTC,CASRTGIGASNYGYTF
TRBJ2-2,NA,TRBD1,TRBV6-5,TGTGCCAGCACTGGACAGGGGGTTGCCACCGGGGAGCTGTTTTTT,CASTGQGVATGELFF
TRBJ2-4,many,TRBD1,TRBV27,TGTGCCAGCAGACCCAGGACAGGGGGCAAAAACATTCAGTACTTC,CASRPRTGGKNIQYF
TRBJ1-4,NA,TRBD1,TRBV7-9,TGTGCCAGCAGGAGACAGGGGGCGGGTGAAAAACTGTTTTTT,CASRRQGAGEKLFF
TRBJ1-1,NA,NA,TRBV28,TGTGCCAGCAGCTCCCAGGGCACTGAAGCTTTCTTT,CASSSQGTEAFF
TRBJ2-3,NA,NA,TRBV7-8,TGTGCCAGCAGCTTAGTCGGGTCAGGGGGCACAGATACGCAGTATTTT,CASSLVGSGGTDTQYF
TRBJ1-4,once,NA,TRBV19,TGTGCCAGTAGTGCGAGCGCCGGGATCCTCTCAAAACTGTTTTTT,CASSASAGILSKLFF
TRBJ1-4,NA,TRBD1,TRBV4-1,TGCGCCAGCAGCCAAGATCCCGGGACAGGGAGTGAAAAACTGTTTTTT,CASSQDPGTGSEKLFF
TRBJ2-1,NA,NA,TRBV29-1,TGCAGCGCAGGCCGGGACTCGGTGAGTGAGCAGTTCTTC,CSAGRDSVSEQFF
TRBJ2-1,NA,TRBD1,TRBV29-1,TGCAGCGGGGGACAGGGGAACAATGAGCAGTTCTTC,CSGGQGNNEQFF
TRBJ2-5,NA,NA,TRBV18,TGTGCCAGCTCACCCTCCGGAGGGGAGACCCAGTACTTC,CASSPSGGETQYF
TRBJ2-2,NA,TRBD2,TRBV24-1,TGTGCCACCAGTGATTTGGGACTAGCGGGGCTGAACACCGGGGAGCTGTTTTTT,CATSDLGLAGLNTGELFF
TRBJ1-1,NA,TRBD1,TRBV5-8,TGTGCCAGCCGGGACAGGGTGGTTTATGAAGCTTTCTTT,CASRDRVVYEAFF
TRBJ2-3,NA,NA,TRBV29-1,TGCAGCGTACAGCTAACAGATACGCAGTATTTT,CSVQLTDTQYF
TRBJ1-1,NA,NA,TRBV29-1,TGCAGCGTGGATCGGGTGGGTGTGAGGGCTGAAGCTTTCTTT,CSVDRVGVRAEAFF
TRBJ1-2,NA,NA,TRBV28,TGTGCCAGCAGTCGCGGACATAGACAGGACTATGGCTACACCTTC,CASSRGHRQDYGYTF
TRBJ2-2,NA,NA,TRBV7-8,TGTGCCAGCAGCTGGGCGACCGGGGAGCTGTTTTTT,CASSWATGELFF
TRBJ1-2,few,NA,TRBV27,TGTGCCAGCAGTTTGGAAGGGACTTTCTATGGCTACACCTTC,CASSLEGTFYGYTF
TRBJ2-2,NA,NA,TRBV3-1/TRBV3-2,TGTGCCAGCAGCCAAGAACCGGGAGCCACCGGGGAGCTGTTTTTT,CASSQEPGATGELFF
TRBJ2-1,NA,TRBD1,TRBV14,TGTGCCAGCAGCCCCCGCTGGACAGGGTTTAACAATGAGCAGTTCTTC,CASSPRWTGFNNEQFF
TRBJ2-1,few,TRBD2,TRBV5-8,TGTGCCAGCAGCTTGCGTCTAGCGGCCTACAATGAGCAGTTCTTC,CASSLRLAAYNEQFF
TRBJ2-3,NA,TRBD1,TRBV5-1,TGCGCCAGCAGCACGGGACAGGGGAAAGATACGCAGTATTTT,CASSTGQGKDTQYF
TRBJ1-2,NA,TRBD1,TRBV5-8,TGTGCCAGCAGCGGGGGACAGATCCTCTATGGCTACACCTTC,CASSGGQILYGYTF
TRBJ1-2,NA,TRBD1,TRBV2,TGTGCCAGTCGCCGAACGACCGGGACAGCAACTTATGGCTACACCTTC,CASRRTTGTATYGYTF
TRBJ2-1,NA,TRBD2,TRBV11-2,TGTGCCAGCAGCTTAGCGGCTAGCGGGAGTCTAGCAAATGAGCAGTTCTTC,CASSLAASGSLANEQFF
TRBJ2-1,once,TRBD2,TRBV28,TGTGCCAGCAGATCGACTAGCGGAAGGCCCCACAATGAGCAGTTCTTC,CASRSTSGRPHNEQFF
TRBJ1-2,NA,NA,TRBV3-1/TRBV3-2,TGTGCCAGCAGCCCCCTTTCCGCGTCTAACTATGGCTACACCTTC,CASSPLSASNYGYTF
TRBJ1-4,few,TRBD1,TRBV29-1,TGCAGCGTTGCCGCGACAGGGTTTAATGAAAAACTGTTTTTT,CSVAATGFNEKLFF
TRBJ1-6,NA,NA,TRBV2,TGTGCCAGCAGCCTACGGGTGAGCTCCTATAATTCACCCCTCCACTTT,CASSLRVSSYNSPLHF